Listed below are T cell receptor beta chains from one sample, sequenced in a study of T-cell memory formation after mild COVID-19. TCRdb recomputed calls from the 5' RACE reads with MiXCR, one row per CDR3 protein. This sample has a few hundred thousand distinct CDR3 sequences; 15% occur once, and the top ten carry approximately 20%. The sample comprised PBMCs or a T cell subset sorted from them (not recorded which). The receptors here all came from a man younger than 35 who had mild COVID-19 (a few samples of this study predate the infection). Cell type and time point are not known. Each CDR3 is given with its conserved first and last residue. Fields, in order: CDR3 protein, CDR3 DNA, D gene, V gene, clone size, J gene. D genes are given only for firm matches. Size tells how often a clone was seen (once, few, many) or the class of an expanded clone, and some rows leave it out.

CDR3 protein: CASSLRDSSYEQYF; CDR3 DNA: TGTGCCAGCAGCCTTCGGGACAGTTCCTACGAGCAGTACTTC; D gene: TRBD1; V gene: TRBV9; clone size: many; J gene: TRBJ2-7
CDR3 protein: CASSDRVFSGNTIYF; CDR3 DNA: TGTGCCAGCAGTGACAGGGTTTTCTCTGGAAACACCATATATTTT; D gene: TRBD1; V gene: TRBV28; clone size: NA; J gene: TRBJ1-3
CDR3 protein: CASEWSEGANTEAFF; CDR3 DNA: TGCGCCAGCGAATGGTCGGAAGGGGCGAACACTGAAGCTTTCTTT; D gene: NA; V gene: TRBV4-1; clone size: NA; J gene: TRBJ1-1
CDR3 protein: CASKRVGTGELFF; CDR3 DNA: TGTGCCAGCAAGAGGGTAGGCACCGGGGAGCTGTTTTTT; D gene: NA; V gene: TRBV6-6; clone size: few; J gene: TRBJ2-2
CDR3 protein: CASSLNGGMGEKLFF; CDR3 DNA: TGTGCCAGCAGTTTAAACGGGGGCATGGGAGAAAAACTGTTTTTT; D gene: NA; V gene: TRBV12-3/TRBV12-4; clone size: few; J gene: TRBJ1-4
CDR3 protein: CASSQEPPDVASQETQYF; CDR3 DNA: TGTGCCAGCAGCCAAGAACCCCCCGACGTGGCGAGTCAAGAGACCCAGTACTTC; D gene: NA; V gene: TRBV4-2; clone size: few; J gene: TRBJ2-5
CDR3 protein: CSVLGGVGSGANVLTF; CDR3 DNA: TGCAGCGTTCTTGGGGGTGTTGGCTCTGGGGCCAACGTCCTGACTTTC; D gene: NA; V gene: TRBV29-1; clone size: NA; J gene: TRBJ2-6
CDR3 protein: CASTGQGAGDTQYF; CDR3 DNA: TGTGCCAGCACCGGACAGGGGGCGGGAGATACGCAGTATTTT; D gene: TRBD1; V gene: TRBV12-3/TRBV12-4; clone size: few; J gene: TRBJ2-3
CDR3 protein: CASSSRGYNSPLHF; CDR3 DNA: TGTGCCAGCAGTTCCAGGGGTTATAATTCACCCCTCCACTTT; D gene: NA; V gene: TRBV6-6; clone size: few; J gene: TRBJ1-6
CDR3 protein: CAWSYGRGPRNSPLHF; CDR3 DNA: TGTGCCTGGAGCTACGGCCGGGGGCCCCGAAATTCACCCCTCCACTTT; D gene: NA; V gene: TRBV30; clone size: few; J gene: TRBJ1-6
CDR3 protein: CASSQQTGGGQPQHF; CDR3 DNA: TGTGCCAGCAGTCAGCAAACAGGGGGTGGTCAGCCCCAGCATTTT; D gene: TRBD1; V gene: TRBV6-6; clone size: NA; J gene: TRBJ1-5
CDR3 protein: CASTPEGQGGLSPLHF; CDR3 DNA: TGTGCCAGCACCCCGGAAGGACAGGGAGGACTCTCACCCCTCCACTTT; D gene: TRBD1; V gene: TRBV11-2; clone size: many; J gene: TRBJ1-6
CDR3 protein: CAWSTLTHSPLHF; CDR3 DNA: TGTGCCTGGAGTACCCTGACCCATTCACCCCTCCACTTT; D gene: NA; V gene: TRBV30; clone size: few; J gene: TRBJ1-6
CDR3 protein: CASSYSVAVTDTQYF; CDR3 DNA: TGTGCCAGCAGTTACTCGGTGGCAGTCACAGATACGCAGTATTTT; D gene: NA; V gene: TRBV6-5; clone size: NA; J gene: TRBJ2-3
CDR3 protein: CATSDLGQGDYGYTF; CDR3 DNA: TGTGCCACCAGTGATTTGGGGCAGGGCGACTATGGCTACACCTTC; D gene: NA; V gene: TRBV24-1; clone size: NA; J gene: TRBJ1-2
CDR3 protein: CASRDVALETQYF; CDR3 DNA: TGTGCCAGCAGAGATGTCGCACTCGAGACCCAGTACTTC; D gene: NA; V gene: TRBV11-2; clone size: NA; J gene: TRBJ2-5
CDR3 protein: CASSRTARQETQYF; CDR3 DNA: TGTGCCAGTAGTAGGACAGCCCGGCAAGAGACCCAGTACTTC; D gene: NA; V gene: TRBV19; clone size: few; J gene: TRBJ2-5
CDR3 protein: CASSSDGGQETQYF; CDR3 DNA: TGTGCCAGCAGTTCTGACGGGGGACAAGAGACCCAGTACTTC; D gene: NA; V gene: TRBV6-6; clone size: many; J gene: TRBJ2-5
CDR3 protein: CATSDPRRGTHGELFF; CDR3 DNA: TGTGCCACCAGTGACCCTCGACGGGGGACCCACGGGGAGCTGTTTTTT; D gene: NA; V gene: TRBV24-1; clone size: many; J gene: TRBJ2-2
CDR3 protein: CASSTTRGRANTEAFF; CDR3 DNA: TGTGCCAGCAGCACCACCAGGGGCCGGGCGAACACTGAAGCTTTCTTT; D gene: NA; V gene: TRBV3-1; clone size: few; J gene: TRBJ1-1
CDR3 protein: CASSSGPIDTQYF; CDR3 DNA: TGTGCCAGCAGCTCCGGACCCATAGATACGCAGTATTTT; D gene: NA; V gene: TRBV7-3; clone size: many; J gene: TRBJ2-3
CDR3 protein: CATSDRVSPQHF; CDR3 DNA: TGTGCCACCAGCGACCGGGTGAGTCCCCAGCATTTT; D gene: NA; V gene: TRBV15; clone size: few; J gene: TRBJ1-5
CDR3 protein: CAWRRGLAGIYEQYF; CDR3 DNA: TGTGCCTGGAGGAGAGGACTAGCGGGAATCTACGAGCAGTACTTC; D gene: TRBD2; V gene: TRBV30; clone size: NA; J gene: TRBJ2-7
CDR3 protein: CASSGTGTGLHEQYF; CDR3 DNA: TGCGCCAGCAGCGGAACCGGGACAGGGTTGCACGAGCAGTACTTC; D gene: TRBD1; V gene: TRBV5-1; clone size: once; J gene: TRBJ2-7
CDR3 protein: CASSLGRSRDTIYF; CDR3 DNA: TGTGCCAGCAGTTTAGGGAGGTCGAGAGACACCATATATTTT; D gene: NA; V gene: TRBV12-3/TRBV12-4; clone size: NA; J gene: TRBJ1-3
CDR3 protein: CASSDYPQGYTF; CDR3 DNA: TGTGCCAGCAGTGATTACCCGCAGGGCTACACCTTC; D gene: NA; V gene: TRBV6-1; clone size: few; J gene: TRBJ1-2
CDR3 protein: CASSQTGTRPYNEQFF; CDR3 DNA: TGCGCCAGCAGCCAGACCGGGACTCGTCCCTACAATGAGCAGTTCTTC; D gene: NA; V gene: TRBV4-1; clone size: NA; J gene: TRBJ2-1
CDR3 protein: CASSYGGQGMETQYF; CDR3 DNA: TGTGCCAGCAGTTACGGGGGACAGGGTATGGAGACCCAGTACTTC; D gene: TRBD1; V gene: TRBV6-5; clone size: few; J gene: TRBJ2-5
CDR3 protein: CASSQYTGSNTGELFF; CDR3 DNA: TGCGCCAGCAGCCAGTATACAGGGAGCAACACCGGGGAGCTGTTTTTT; D gene: NA; V gene: TRBV4-1; clone size: NA; J gene: TRBJ2-2
CDR3 protein: CASSFPGQNPGKETQYF; CDR3 DNA: TGTGCCAGCAGCTTCCCTGGGCAGAACCCCGGAAAGGAGACCCAGTACTTC; D gene: NA; V gene: TRBV7-9; clone size: few; J gene: TRBJ2-5
CDR3 protein: CASREQDLAKNIQYF; CDR3 DNA: TGTGCCAGCAGGGAACAAGATCTAGCCAAAAACATTCAGTACTTC; D gene: NA; V gene: TRBV2; clone size: NA; J gene: TRBJ2-4
CDR3 protein: CASSFVGTPASYEQYF; CDR3 DNA: TGTGCCAGCAGTTTCGTCGGGACCCCGGCGTCCTACGAGCAGTACTTC; D gene: NA; V gene: TRBV6-5; clone size: few; J gene: TRBJ2-7
CDR3 protein: CASGLTPGGWSGPEAFF; CDR3 DNA: TGTGCTAGTGGTTTAACCCCAGGGGGCTGGTCGGGGCCTGAAGCTTTCTTT; D gene: TRBD1; V gene: TRBV12-5; clone size: NA; J gene: TRBJ1-1
CDR3 protein: CAISESTHTYEQYF; CDR3 DNA: TGTGCCATCAGTGAGTCGACTCACACCTACGAGCAGTACTTC; D gene: NA; V gene: TRBV10-3; clone size: many; J gene: TRBJ2-7
CDR3 protein: CASSLARGQGYTF; CDR3 DNA: TGCGCCAGCAGCTTGGCCCGGGGGCAAGGCTACACCTTC; D gene: NA; V gene: TRBV5-1; clone size: few; J gene: TRBJ1-2
CDR3 protein: CSARSLGGGAVYGYTF; CDR3 DNA: TGCAGTGCTAGATCCCTCGGAGGGGGCGCAGTCTATGGCTACACCTTC; D gene: TRBD1; V gene: TRBV20-1; clone size: NA; J gene: TRBJ1-2
CDR3 protein: CASSLPGRTGELFF; CDR3 DNA: TGTGCCAGCAGCTTGCCGGGGCGCACCGGGGAGCTGTTTTTT; D gene: NA; V gene: TRBV5-4; clone size: NA; J gene: TRBJ2-2
CDR3 protein: CSARDPRRGGSEQFF; CDR3 DNA: TGCAGTGCTAGAGATCCCCGGCGGGGCGGGTCTGAGCAGTTCTTC; D gene: NA; V gene: TRBV20-1; clone size: few; J gene: TRBJ2-1
CDR3 protein: CASSLAAGTYPGYTF; CDR3 DNA: TGTGCCAGCAGCTTAGCGGCAGGCACGTATCCTGGCTACACCTTC; D gene: NA; V gene: TRBV7-8; clone size: many; J gene: TRBJ1-2
CDR3 protein: CSAGTGPLAKNIQYF; CDR3 DNA: TGCAGTGCTGGGACGGGGCCCTTAGCCAAAAACATTCAGTACTTC; D gene: NA; V gene: TRBV20-1; clone size: NA; J gene: TRBJ2-4
CDR3 protein: CASSPVDRNNSPLHF; CDR3 DNA: TGTGCCAGCAGCCCAGTGGACAGGAATAATTCACCCCTCCACTTT; D gene: TRBD1; V gene: TRBV7-9; clone size: NA; J gene: TRBJ1-6
CDR3 protein: CASSQGQGAYYEQYF; CDR3 DNA: TGCGCCAGCAGCCAAGGCCAGGGGGCCTACTACGAGCAGTACTTC; D gene: TRBD1; V gene: TRBV4-3; clone size: few; J gene: TRBJ2-7
CDR3 protein: CASSPGGDQPQHF; CDR3 DNA: TGTGCCAGCAGTCCCGGGGGAGATCAGCCCCAGCATTTT; D gene: NA; V gene: TRBV18; clone size: many; J gene: TRBJ1-5
CDR3 protein: CASSLEGQGKTGELFF; CDR3 DNA: TGTGCCAGCAGTTTGGAAGGACAGGGGAAGACCGGGGAGCTGTTTTTT; D gene: TRBD1; V gene: TRBV28; clone size: few; J gene: TRBJ2-2
CDR3 protein: CASSGQLGDEQFF; CDR3 DNA: TGTGCCAGCAGCGGACAACTAGGAGATGAGCAGTTCTTC; D gene: NA; V gene: TRBV11-2; clone size: few; J gene: TRBJ2-1
CDR3 protein: CATQDAGETQYF; CDR3 DNA: TGTGCCACCCAGGATGCTGGAGAGACCCAGTACTTC; D gene: NA; V gene: TRBV2; clone size: many; J gene: TRBJ2-5
CDR3 protein: CASRLGGADTGELFF; CDR3 DNA: TGTGCCAGCAGGTTGGGAGGGGCTGACACCGGGGAGCTGTTTTTT; D gene: TRBD2; V gene: TRBV5-4; clone size: many; J gene: TRBJ2-2
CDR3 protein: CASSPQPGDSYTGELFF; CDR3 DNA: TGTGCCAGCAGCCCTCAGCCCGGGGATTCGTACACCGGGGAGCTGTTTTTT; D gene: NA; V gene: TRBV7-2; clone size: NA; J gene: TRBJ2-2
CDR3 protein: CASSPGAGALGNEQFF; CDR3 DNA: TGTGCCAGCAGTCCAGGGGCGGGGGCCCTTGGGAATGAGCAGTTCTTC; D gene: NA; V gene: TRBV13; clone size: few; J gene: TRBJ2-1
CDR3 protein: CASSIQRGGLTDTQYF; CDR3 DNA: TGCGCCAGCAGCATCCAGCGGGGGGGCCTCACAGATACGCAGTATTTT; D gene: TRBD2; V gene: TRBV4-3; clone size: NA; J gene: TRBJ2-3
CDR3 protein: CASSEALSWREWGYTF; CDR3 DNA: TGTGCCAGCAGTGAAGCGCTTTCTTGGAGGGAGTGGGGCTACACCTTC; D gene: NA; V gene: TRBV2; clone size: many; J gene: TRBJ1-2
CDR3 protein: CASSDHAGRDGQPQHF; CDR3 DNA: TGTGCCAGCAGTGACCACGCGGGGAGGGACGGTCAGCCCCAGCATTTT; D gene: NA; V gene: TRBV6-1; clone size: NA; J gene: TRBJ1-5